The source of this T cell receptor beta chain is a study of T-cell memory formation after mild COVID-19. Study outcomes and limitations: Shrinking CD4+ clones were chiefly CM and EM; CD8+ ones were chiefly EMRA. Pre-infection memory already had some responding clones, implying cross-reactive memory joined. There was no confirmation that second-wave clones peaking on day 37 were SARS-CoV-2 specific.

CDR3 size: 14 residues. Deletions cut 1 base from V and 1 base from J, with 10 bases between. From germline, CDR1 is DFQATT and CDR2 SNEGSKA (reference sequence). This clonotype occurred a few times. Its antigen is still unknown. TCRdb analysed the 5' RACE reads with MiXCR anew, one entry per CDR3 protein. Among more than 250,000 distinct CDR3 sequences listed, about 16% were seen once. The chain has TRBV20-1 and TRBJ1-1; TRBD1 is a possible D gene (6 bases). Material for sequencing was PBMCs or a T cell subset sorted from them (not recorded which). This sequence originates from a young man who had mild COVID-19 (a few samples of this study predate the infection). Cell type and time point are not known. For the CDR3, the DNA is TGCAGTGCTAGAGTAGGACAGCAGAACACTGAAGCTTTCTTT. Its protein is CSARVGQQNTEAFF.